The 2 T cell receptor beta chains reported below all come from one sample, sequenced in a study of T cell responses to AZD1222 COVID-19 vaccine. TCRdb keeps only in-frame clones here, not all; method: immunoSEQ multiplex PCR. The table lists about 190,000 clones, just over 90% of them singletons, with 3.6% in the top ten. The sample consisted of peripheral blood, taken 28 days after the second dose of the MenACWY control vaccine. All receptors come from an adult who received the MenACWY meningococcal vaccine as a control.

The chain couples TRBV7-2 to TRBJ1-3; a weak D match, TRBD1 (5 bases). With 6 bases removed from V and 0 bases from J, the gap between germline ends came to 12 bases. The CDR3 has 15 amino acids. Looked up from germline, CDR1 is SGHTA and CDR2 is FQGNSA. Written as DNA, the CDR3 is TGTGCCAGCAGTCCTGTCGACAGCTCTGGAAACACCATATATTTT. Translating it yields CASSPVDSSGNTIYF. Variable domain in full (rest from reference TRBV7-2 and TRBJ1-3): GAGVSQSPSNKVTEKGKDVELRCDPISGHTALYWYRQSLGQGLEFLIYFQGNSAPDKSGLPSDRFSAERTGGSVSTLTIQRTQQEDSAVYLCASSPVDSSGNTIYFGEGSWLTVV.

This chain links TRBV7-2 with TRBJ2-5, with D hard to call. The CDR3 covers 13 residues. V was clipped by 1 base and J by 1 base, with 4 bases between them. Per the germline V gene, CDR1 is SGHTA and CDR2 is FQGNSA. CDR3: CASSLVAQETQYF. The CDR3 DNA is TGTGCCAGCAGCTTAGTTGCCCAAGAGACCCAGTACTTC.